This is a list of T cell receptor beta chains from one sample in a study of beta chain features in type 1 diabetes. Profiling relied on immunoSEQ multiplex PCR, and the TCRdb table lists in-frame clones only, not all of them. The sample holds 900,000 or so clones, roughly 15% seen once. Sequencing used naive CD4+ T cells from blood. Receptor source: a woman aged 18-29 years in good health. The CDR3 runs from the conserved cysteine through the conserved F or W. D genes are given only for firm matches. Expanded clones get a size class; other rows say once, few or many, or leave the size out.

>TRBV20-1|-|TRBJ2-3|-
CSADKTDTQYF
TGCAGTGCTGACAAAACAGATACGCAGTATTTT
>TRBV28|-|TRBJ2-4|-
CANSSSGTSKNIQYF
TGTGCCAACAGTTCCTCCGGGACATCTAAAAACATTCAGTACTTC
>TRBV9|-|TRBJ2-1|-
CASSVDGGAYNEQFF
TGTGCCAGCAGCGTAGACGGGGGCGCCTACAATGAGCAGTTCTTC
>TRBV19|TRBD2|TRBJ2-7|few
CASSTTGTSDYEQYF
TGTGCCAGTAGTACGACCGGGACTAGCGACTACGAGCAGTACTTC
>TRBV6-1|TRBD2|TRBJ2-1|few
CASSEGASGRTPVEQFF
TGTGCCAGCAGTGAGGGGGCTAGCGGGAGAACCCCAGTTGAGCAGTTCTTC
>TRBV11-2|-|TRBJ1-3|few
CASSLLRTAGNTIYF
TGTGCCAGCAGCCTCCTGAGGACAGCGGGAAACACCATATATTTT
>TRBV19|TRBD1|TRBJ2-5|-
CASSRTGRETQYF
TGTGCCAGTAGTCGGACAGGTCGCGAGACCCAGTACTTC
>TRBV28|-|TRBJ1-5|-
CASREGRSLFQPQHF
TGTGCCAGCAGAGAGGGCAGGAGCCTTTTCCAGCCCCAGCATTTT
>TRBV2|-|TRBJ2-1|few
CASKGADVNEQFF
TGTGCCAGCAAAGGGGCGGACGTCAATGAGCAGTTCTTC
>TRBV28|TRBD1|TRBJ2-7|few
CASSLYGTVAYEQYF
TGTGCCAGCAGTTTATACGGGACAGTGGCCTACGAGCAGTACTTC
>TRBV18|-|TRBJ2-7|-
CASSPRPSYEQYF
TGTGCCAGCTCACCGAGGCCTTCCTACGAGCAGTACTTC
>TRBV11-2|-|TRBJ2-3|few
CASSTRQHTDTQYF
TGTGCCAGCAGCACACGACAACACACAGATACGCAGTATTTT
>TRBV7-9|-|TRBJ2-3|-
CASASTTDTQYF
TGTGCCAGCGCGTCGACCACAGATACGCAGTATTTT
>TRBV7-2|-|TRBJ2-7|few
CASSFLFEQYF
TGTGCCAGCAGCTTCTTGTTCGAGCAGTACTTC
>TRBV7-9|TRBD1|TRBJ1-5|-
CASSRQGGEPQHF
TGTGCCAGCAGCCGACAGGGCGGGGAGCCCCAGCATTTT
>TRBV27|-|TRBJ2-3|-
CASRLGGTDTQYF
TGTGCCAGCAGGCTGGGCGGGACAGATACGCAGTATTTT
>TRBV18|-|TRBJ2-5|few
CASSPPWGKITQYF
TGTGCCAGCTCACCACCGTGGGGCAAGATCACCCAGTACTTC
>TRBV25-1|-|TRBJ1-1|-
CASQAAMVTEAFF
TGTGCCAGTCAGGCGGCTATGGTCACTGAAGCTTTCTTT
>TRBV2|TRBD1|TRBJ2-1|few
CASSQPGQGVSRQFF
TGTGCCAGCAGTCAGCCGGGACAGGGGGTTAGTCGGCAGTTCTTC
>TRBV6-5|TRBD2|TRBJ2-1|-
CASITSGRLKNEQFF
TGTGCCAGCATTACTAGCGGGAGGTTGAAGAATGAGCAGTTCTTC
>TRBV7-2|-|TRBJ2-1|few
CASSLEQGFEQFF
TGTGCCAGCAGCTTAGAGCAGGGTTTTGAGCAGTTCTTC
>TRBV7-8|TRBD2|TRBJ2-2|few
CASSLEAGAGELFF
TGTGCCAGCAGCTTAGAAGCGGGGGCGGGGGAGCTGTTTTTT
>TRBV21-1|-|TRBJ2-7|-
CASSRSYEQYF
TGTGCCAGCAGCCGCTCCTACGAGCAGTACTTC
>TRBV9|TRBD1|TRBJ2-3|few
CASSPWTGGTDTQYF
TGTGCCAGCAGCCCCTGGACAGGGGGCACAGATACGCAGTATTTT
>TRBV5-6|TRBD2|TRBJ2-1|-
CASSPGLAGYNEQFF
TGTGCCAGCAGCCCGGGACTAGCGGGATACAATGAGCAGTTCTTC
>TRBV28|-|TRBJ2-2|-
CASRPRVGDTGELFF
TGTGCCAGCAGACCCAGGGTCGGGGACACCGGGGAGCTGTTTTTT
>TRBV15|-|TRBJ2-7|few
CATSRDRGYEQYF
TGTGCCACCAGCAGAGATAGGGGGTACGAGCAGTACTTC
>TRBV10-3|TRBD1|TRBJ2-1|few
CAISPGQGMGRSINEQFF
TGTGCCATCAGCCCGGGACAGGGGATGGGAAGGTCTATCAATGAGCAGTTCTTC
>TRBV19|TRBD2|TRBJ2-3|-
CASRRLAGGRADTQYF
TGTGCCAGTAGAAGACTAGCGGGAGGTCGGGCAGATACGCAGTATTTT
>TRBV5-1|-|TRBJ2-3|few
CASSTGYTQYF
TGCGCCAGCAGCACCGGATATACGCAGTATTTT
>TRBV5-4|TRBD2|TRBJ2-5|few
CASSWQSSGQETQYF
TGTGCCAGCAGCTGGCAGTCTAGCGGCCAAGAGACCCAGTACTTC
>TRBV2|TRBD2|TRBJ2-3|-
CAGSGRATDTQYF
TGTGCCGGCAGCGGGAGGGCCACAGATACGCAGTATTTT
>TRBV5-5|-|TRBJ2-6|-
CASSQNPVSGANVLTF
TGTGCCAGCAGCCAGAACCCGGTTTCTGGGGCCAACGTCCTGACTTTC
>TRBV5-1|TRBD2|TRBJ2-1|-
CASTRDYQLQFF
TGCGCCAGCACCCGGGACTACCAATTGCAGTTCTTC
>TRBV5-1|-|TRBJ1-1|few
CASSLEPGPKFTGGAFF
TGCGCCAGCAGCTTGGAGCCCGGGCCTAAATTTACAGGAGGAGCTTTCTTT
>TRBV6-1|-|TRBJ2-6|-
CASSGAMSGANVLTF
TGTGCCAGCAGTGGCGCGATGTCTGGGGCCAACGTCCTGACTTTC
>TRBV5-4|-|TRBJ2-7|few
CASSQEGAIGSYEQYF
TGTGCCAGCAGCCAAGAGGGCGCAATTGGTTCCTACGAGCAGTACTTC
>TRBV5-1|-|TRBJ2-7|few
CASSLGQVGAYEQYF
TGCGCCAGCAGCTTGGGACAGGTTGGGGCCTACGAGCAGTACTTC
>TRBV5-4|TRBD1|TRBJ2-1|-
CASSLEDRVYNEQFF
TGTGCCAGCAGCTTGGAGGACAGGGTCTACAATGAGCAGTTCTTC
>TRBV28|-|TRBJ1-2|-
CASSSKGYTF
TGTGCCAGCAGTTCTAAAGGCTACACCTTC
>TRBV4-3|-|TRBJ1-5|few
CASTGRKGNQPQHF
TGCGCCAGTACAGGGCGCAAGGGCAATCAGCCCCAGCATTTT
>TRBV7-9|-|TRBJ2-7|-
CASSQGRLTGGISYEQYF
TGTGCCAGCAGTCAGGGCCGCCTGACAGGCGGGATTTCGTACGAGCAGTACTTC
>TRBV7-2|TRBD2|TRBJ2-7|few
CASSLVSRLAGAEQYF
TGTGCCAGCAGCTTAGTCTCGAGACTAGCGGGCGCCGAGCAGTACTTC
>TRBV11-2|TRBD1|TRBJ2-7|once
CASSLRWAGGTYEQYF
TGTGCCAGCAGCTTAAGGTGGGCAGGGGGCACCTACGAGCAGTACTTC
>TRBV7-8|TRBD2|TRBJ2-1|-
CASSPKRTSGNEQFF
TGTGCCAGCAGCCCGAAGAGGACTAGCGGCAATGAGCAGTTCTTC
>TRBV11-2|-|TRBJ2-7|-
CASSPIGTSGEQYF
TGTGCCAGCAGCCCCATTGGAACCTCGGGCGAGCAGTACTTC
>TRBV28|-|TRBJ2-7|-
CASSLTGRVYEQYF
TGTGCCAGCAGTTTAACAGGTCGGGTCTACGAGCAGTACTTC
>TRBV7-2|-|TRBJ2-7|few
CASSLDGTAFYEQYF
TGTGCCAGCAGCTTAGATGGAACGGCTTTCTACGAGCAGTACTTC
>TRBV27|-|TRBJ1-6|-
CASSSAGQNSPLHF
TGTGCCAGCAGTTCTGCGGGGCAAAATTCACCCCTCCACTTT
>TRBV5-1|-|TRBJ2-6|few
CASSYLRGGANVLTF
TGCGCCAGCAGCTACCTCCGGGGTGGGGCCAACGTCCTGACTTTC
>TRBV25-1|-|TRBJ1-1|-
CASIGFTEAFF
TGTGCCAGCATTGGTTTCACTGAAGCTTTCTTT
>TRBV23-1|-|TRBJ2-5|-
CASSQQDGQETQYF
TGCGCCAGCAGTCAACAGGACGGTCAAGAGACCCAGTACTTC
>TRBV2|-|TRBJ2-1|few
CASSEEYNEQFF
TGTGCCAGCAGCGAAGAATACAATGAGCAGTTCTTC
>TRBV2|-|TRBJ2-2|-
CASMVQGGAGELFF
TGTGCCAGCATGGTACAGGGAGGTGCCGGGGAGCTGTTTTTT
>TRBV18|-|TRBJ1-5|-
CASSPGGDQPQHF
TGTGCCAGCTCACCAGGGGGGGATCAGCCCCAGCATTTT
>TRBV28|-|TRBJ1-2|once
CASSLAGSGYTF
TGTGCCAGCAGTTTAGCTGGGTCAGGCTACACCTTC
>TRBV7-2|-|TRBJ2-2|-
CASSLFGQGSAGELFF
TGTGCCAGCAGCTTATTCGGGCAGGGGTCGGCCGGGGAGCTGTTTTTT
>TRBV19|TRBD1|TRBJ1-2|-
CASTDPPGQGNYGYTF
TGTGCCAGCACCGACCCACCGGGACAGGGAAACTATGGCTACACCTTC
>TRBV11-2|-|TRBJ2-7|-
CASSLVRAEQYF
TGTGCCAGCAGCTTAGTCCGGGCCGAGCAGTACTTC
>TRBV9|TRBD2|TRBJ2-2|few
CASSVGLAGGTGELFF
TGTGCCAGCAGCGTAGGACTAGCGGGAGGGACCGGGGAGCTGTTTTTT